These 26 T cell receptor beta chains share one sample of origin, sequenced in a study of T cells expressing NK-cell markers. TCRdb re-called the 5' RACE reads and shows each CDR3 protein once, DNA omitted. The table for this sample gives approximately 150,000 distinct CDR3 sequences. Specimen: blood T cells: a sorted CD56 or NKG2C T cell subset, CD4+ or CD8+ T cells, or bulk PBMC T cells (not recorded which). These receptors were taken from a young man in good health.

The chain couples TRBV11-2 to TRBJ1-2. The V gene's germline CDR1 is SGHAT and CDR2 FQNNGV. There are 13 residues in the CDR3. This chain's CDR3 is CASSSGNFYGYTF.

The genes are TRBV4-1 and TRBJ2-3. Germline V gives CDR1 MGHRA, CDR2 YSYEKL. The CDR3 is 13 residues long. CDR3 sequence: CASSQWETDTQYF.

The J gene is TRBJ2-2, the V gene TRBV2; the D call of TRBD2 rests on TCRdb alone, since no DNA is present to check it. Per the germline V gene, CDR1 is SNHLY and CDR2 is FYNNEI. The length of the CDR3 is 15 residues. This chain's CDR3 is CAIEGQAANTGELFF.

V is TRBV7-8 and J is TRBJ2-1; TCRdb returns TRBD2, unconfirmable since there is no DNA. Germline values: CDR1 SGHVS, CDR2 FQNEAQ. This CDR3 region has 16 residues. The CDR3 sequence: CASSLARAGGQDEQFF.

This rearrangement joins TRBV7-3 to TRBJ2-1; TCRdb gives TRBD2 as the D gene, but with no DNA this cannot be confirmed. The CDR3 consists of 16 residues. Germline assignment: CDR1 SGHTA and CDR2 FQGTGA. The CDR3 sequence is CASSLTAGGSYNEQFF.

CDR3 protein: CASSLAELGRMDTGELFF. This chain uses TRBV5-1 with TRBJ2-2. Germline V gene lookup returns CDR1 SGHRS and CDR2 YFSETQ. The CDR3 runs 18 residues.

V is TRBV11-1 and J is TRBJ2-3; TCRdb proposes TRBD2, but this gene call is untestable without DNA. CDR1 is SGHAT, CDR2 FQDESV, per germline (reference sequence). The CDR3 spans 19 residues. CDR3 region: CASSSSVAGGLAGTDTQYF.

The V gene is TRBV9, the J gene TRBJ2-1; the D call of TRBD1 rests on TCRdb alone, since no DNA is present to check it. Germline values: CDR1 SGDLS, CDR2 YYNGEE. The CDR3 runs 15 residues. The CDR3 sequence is CASSVALQGFNEQFF.

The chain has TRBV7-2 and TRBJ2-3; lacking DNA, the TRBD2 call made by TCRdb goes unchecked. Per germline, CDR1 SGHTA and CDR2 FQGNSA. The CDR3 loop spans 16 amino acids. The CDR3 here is CASSSRLAGGPDTQYF. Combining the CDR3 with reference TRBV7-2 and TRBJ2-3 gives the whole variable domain GAGVSQSPSNKVTEKGKDVELRCDPISGHTALYWYRQSLGQGLEFLIYFQGNSAPDKSGLPSDRFSAERTGGSVSTLTIQRTQQEDSAVYLCASSSRLAGGPDTQYFGPGTRLTVL.

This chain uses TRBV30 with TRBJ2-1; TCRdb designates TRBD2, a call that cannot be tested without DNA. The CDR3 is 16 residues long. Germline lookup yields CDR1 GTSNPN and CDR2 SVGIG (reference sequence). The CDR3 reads CAWNLLAGGPYNEQFF. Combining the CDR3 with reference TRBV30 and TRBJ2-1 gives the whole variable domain SQTIHQWPATLVQPVGSPLSLECTVEGTSNPNLYWYRQAAGRGLQLLFYSVGIGQISSEVPQNLSASRPQDRQFILSSKKLLLSDSGFYLCAWNLLAGGPYNEQFFGPGTRLTVL.

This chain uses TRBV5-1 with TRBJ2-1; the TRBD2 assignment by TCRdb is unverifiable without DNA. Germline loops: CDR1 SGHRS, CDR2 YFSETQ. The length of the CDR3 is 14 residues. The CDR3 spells CASSAGINHNEQFF.

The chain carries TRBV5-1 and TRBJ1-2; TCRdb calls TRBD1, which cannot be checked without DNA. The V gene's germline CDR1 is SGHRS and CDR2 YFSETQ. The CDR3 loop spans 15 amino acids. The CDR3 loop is CASSSPGQGNYGYTF.

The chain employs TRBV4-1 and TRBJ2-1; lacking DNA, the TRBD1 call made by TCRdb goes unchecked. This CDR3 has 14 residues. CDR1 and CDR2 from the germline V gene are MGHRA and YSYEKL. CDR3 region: CASSHLNGGNEQFF.

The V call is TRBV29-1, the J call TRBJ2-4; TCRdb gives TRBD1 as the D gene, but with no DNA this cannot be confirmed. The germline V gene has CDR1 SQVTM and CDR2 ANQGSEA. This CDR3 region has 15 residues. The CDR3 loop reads CSVAGTGWPKNIQYF.

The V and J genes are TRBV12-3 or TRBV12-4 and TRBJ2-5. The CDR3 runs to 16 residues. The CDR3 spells CASSIGPSGTQETQYF.

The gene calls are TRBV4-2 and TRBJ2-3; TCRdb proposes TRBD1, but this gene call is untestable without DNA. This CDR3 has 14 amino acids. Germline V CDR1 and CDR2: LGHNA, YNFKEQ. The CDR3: CASSQDDQGDTQYF.

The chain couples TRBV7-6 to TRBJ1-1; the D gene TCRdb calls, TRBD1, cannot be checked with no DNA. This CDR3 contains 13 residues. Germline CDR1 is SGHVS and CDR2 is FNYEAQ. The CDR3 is CASSPLVGTEAFF.

The CDR3 reads CASSSLAGEVGKTQYF. V and J are TRBV11-2 and TRBJ2-5; TCRdb calls TRBD2, which cannot be checked without DNA. The germline CDR1 and CDR2 sequences are SGHAT and FQNNGV. The CDR3 sequence is 16 residues long.

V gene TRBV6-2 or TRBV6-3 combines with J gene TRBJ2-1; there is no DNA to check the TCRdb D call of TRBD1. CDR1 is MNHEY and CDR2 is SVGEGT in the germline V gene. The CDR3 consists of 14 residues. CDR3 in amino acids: CASSWQGNYNEQFF.

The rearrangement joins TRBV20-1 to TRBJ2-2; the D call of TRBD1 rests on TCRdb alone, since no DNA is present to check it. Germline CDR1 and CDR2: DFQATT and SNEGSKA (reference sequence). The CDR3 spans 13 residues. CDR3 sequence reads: CSAPGRYTGELFF.

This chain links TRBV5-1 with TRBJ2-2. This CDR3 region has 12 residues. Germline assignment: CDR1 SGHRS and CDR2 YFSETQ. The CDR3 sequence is CASSLIPGELFF.

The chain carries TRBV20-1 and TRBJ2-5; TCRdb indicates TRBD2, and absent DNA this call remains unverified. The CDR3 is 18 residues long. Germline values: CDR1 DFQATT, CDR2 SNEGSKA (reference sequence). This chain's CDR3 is CSAPGGLAGWLGQETQYF.

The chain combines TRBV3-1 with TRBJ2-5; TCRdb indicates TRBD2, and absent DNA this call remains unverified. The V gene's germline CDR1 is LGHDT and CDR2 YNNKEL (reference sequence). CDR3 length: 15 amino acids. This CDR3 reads CASSLTPQGGETQYF.

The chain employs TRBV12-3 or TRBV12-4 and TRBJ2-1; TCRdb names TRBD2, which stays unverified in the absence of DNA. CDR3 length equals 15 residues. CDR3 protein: CASSLIRGPDNEQFF.

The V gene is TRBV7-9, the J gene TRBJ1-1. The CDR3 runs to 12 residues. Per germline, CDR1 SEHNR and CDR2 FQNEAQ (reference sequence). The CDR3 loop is CASSSLLVGAFF.

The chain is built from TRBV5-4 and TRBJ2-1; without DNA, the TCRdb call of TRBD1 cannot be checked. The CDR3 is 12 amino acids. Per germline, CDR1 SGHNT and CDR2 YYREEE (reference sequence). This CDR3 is CASSGGDNEQFF.